This TCR beta chain was captured by sequencing in a study of read filtering for tumor transcriptome and immune sequencing. Across the study: Transcriptome libraries were built from DNase-treated RNA. Per sample, TCR-region reads ranged about 4 to 11 million by IR-seq, roughly 80 to 1,300 by RNA-seq.

The CDR3 is made up of 17 amino acids. In germline, CDR1 is SGHVS, CDR2 FQNEAQ. This clonotype was seen ten or more times. A much larger clone differs from this one at a single base, so this may be a read error. From around 0.4 ug of RNA, a library with molecular barcoded alpha/delta and beta/gamma adaptors was made. From the reads, TCRdb called clonotypes with MiXCR, one entry per CDR3 protein. The repertoire includes tens of thousands of distinct CDR3 sequences, approximately 15% of them detected once, and around two fifths sits in the top ten. Every patient had bone marrow sampled while the disease was active.

Sample: a population of CD138-negative cells sorted from bone marrow. The sequence came from a donor at least 40 years old with multiple myeloma. The V and J genes are TRBV7-8 and TRBJ2-1; 12 nucleotides align to TRBD2. The CDR3 is CACSTAETSGRANEQFF. The CDR3 DNA is TGTGCCTGCAGCACCGCTGAGACTAGCGGGAGAGCCAATGAGCAGTTCTTC.